These 11 T cell receptor beta chains were all obtained from the same sample, sequenced in a study of blood T cell repertoires in COVID-19. Some clones are missing from TCRdb's copy, which holds only in-frame ones; the method was immunoSEQ multiplex PCR. The repertoire includes some 150,000 clones, approximately 82% of them detected once, and just over 9.5% sits in the top ten. Input material: peripheral blood. The receptors were sampled from a woman in her 50s with acute or convalescent COVID-19.

The chain joins TRBV11-2 to TRBJ1-2, with a tentative D call TRBD1 (5 bases). This CDR3 contains 12 residues. CDR1 and CDR2 from the germline V gene are SGHAT and FQNNGV. Trimming cost V 5 bases and J 3 bases, with 7 bases left between them. CDR3 region: CASSRDYYGYTF. The CDR3 DNA reads as TGTGCCAGCAGCCGGGACTACTATGGCTACACCTTC.

This sequence joins TRBV5-5 and TRBJ2-3; tentatively, D is TRBD2 (6 bases). This CDR3 has 15 residues. V was cut by 6 bases and J by 5 bases, with 19 bases left in between. Per the germline V gene, CDR1 is SGHKS and CDR2 is YYEKEE (reference sequence). CDR3 bases: TGTGCCAGCACTAAATTTTTGGGGGGTATAGATACGCAGTATTTT. It is translated as CASTKFLGGIDTQYF.

As regards this clone: Other DNA sequences in the sample encode the same CDR3. The chain carries TRBV3-1 (or the pseudogene TRBV3-2) and TRBJ1-4; D perhaps matches TRBD1 (6 bases). Deletions cut 1 base from V and 5 bases from J, with 8 bases between. CDR1 and CDR2 from the germline V gene are LGHDT and YNNKEL (reference sequence). There are 14 residues in the CDR3. The CDR3 is CASSQGTGNEKLFF. Written as DNA, the CDR3 is TGTGCCAGCAGCCAAGGCACAGGGAATGAAAAACTGTTTTTT.

V gene TRBV7-2 combines with J gene TRBJ2-7; TRBD2 aligns across 10 bases. V shed 5 bases and J 4 bases; nucleotides not matched to a gene: 5. There are 14 residues in the CDR3. Germline lookup yields CDR1 SGHTA and CDR2 FQGNSA. CDR3 amino acids: CASSLLAGDYEQYF. In DNA form, the CDR3 reads TGTGCCAGCAGCCTCCTAGCGGGGGATTACGAGCAGTACTTC.

V and J are TRBV6-2 or TRBV6-3 and TRBJ2-7; 7 bases match TRBD1. The CDR3 totals 15 residues. CDR1 is MNHEY and CDR2 is SVGEGT in the germline V gene. V lost 2 bases to trimming and J lost 3 bases; unmatched junction nucleotides: 7. In DNA form, the CDR3 reads TGTGCCAGCAGTTACCCCCCGGGACAGATCTACGAGCAGTACTTC. This gives the protein CASSYPPGQIYEQYF.

The table lists this clone with a few counts. The genes are TRBV14 and TRBJ2-7; D call uncertain. V was pared by 8 bases and J by 0 bases, with 8 bases between. The CDR3 is 12 residues long. Germline V gene data show CDR1 as SGHDN and CDR2 as FVKESK. The CDR3 protein is CASRSSSYEQYF. The CDR3 DNA reads as TGTGCCAGCCGCTCCAGCTCCTACGAGCAGTACTTC.

The chain couples TRBV11-2 to TRBJ2-7, with no clear D. Trimming took off 5 bases at V and 3 bases at J, with 5 bases between the two ends. Germline-derived CDR1 and CDR2 are SGHAT and FQNNGV. This CDR3 is built from 11 residues. CDR3 region: CASSPSYEQYF. The DNA of the CDR3 is TGTGCCAGCAGCCCTAGCTACGAGCAGTACTTC.

The chain has TRBV5-6 and TRBJ2-3, with 9 bases matching TRBD2. Germline CDR1 reads SGHDT; CDR2 reads YYEEEE. The V and J ends lost 0 bases and 3 bases, in that order; junction bases with no gene match: 2. The CDR3 is made up of 15 amino acids. DNA for the CDR3: TGTGCCAGCAGCTTGGAGCGGGGGGAAACAGATACGCAGTATTTT. Its translation is CASSLERGETDTQYF.

The chain has TRBV6-6 and TRBJ1-1; unclear D gene. The CDR3 has 10 residues. Trimming stripped 6 bases from V and 12 bases from J, with 11 bases between. Looked up from germline, CDR1 is MNHNY and CDR2 is SVGAGI (reference sequence). The CDR3: CASRELEPFF. The CDR3 DNA sequence: TGTGCCAGCAGGGAGTTAGAGCCTTTCTTT.

The J gene is TRBJ2-2, the V gene TRBV24-1; 7 positions match TRBD1. CDR1 is KGHDR, CDR2 SFDVKD, per germline. The J segment lost 6 bases and the V segment lost 3 bases, leaving 6 bases of the junction unmatched. The CDR3 is made up of 15 amino acids. Here the CDR3 reads CATSDHRTGAGELFF. CDR3 in DNA: TGTGCCACCAGTGATCACCGAACAGGGGCCGGGGAGCTGTTTTTT.

The chain couples TRBV9 to TRBJ2-7; maybe TRBD2 (6 bases). In germline, CDR1 is SGDLS, CDR2 YYNGEE. The ends were cut back, 3 bases at V and 0 bases at J, with 10 bases in the middle. The CDR3 length is 14 residues. The CDR3 DNA sequence: TGTGCCAGCAGCGCCGGGACTCACTCCTACGAGCAGTACTTC. The encoded protein is CASSAGTHSYEQYF.